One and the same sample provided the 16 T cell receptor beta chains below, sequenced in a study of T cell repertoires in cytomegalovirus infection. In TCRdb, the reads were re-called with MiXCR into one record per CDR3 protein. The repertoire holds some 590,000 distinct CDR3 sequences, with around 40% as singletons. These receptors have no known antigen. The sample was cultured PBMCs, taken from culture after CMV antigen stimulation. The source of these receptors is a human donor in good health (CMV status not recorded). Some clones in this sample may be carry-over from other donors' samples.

CDR3 coding DNA: TGTGCCAGCAGCTATGGCCCCACCTACGAGCAGTACTTC. This encodes CASSYGPTYEQYF. The rearrangement joins TRBV7-2 to TRBJ2-7; the D is unclear. The CDR3 is 13 residues long. Germline loops: CDR1 SGHTA, CDR2 FQGNSA. Trimming stripped 4 bases from V and 2 bases from J, with 9 bases between.

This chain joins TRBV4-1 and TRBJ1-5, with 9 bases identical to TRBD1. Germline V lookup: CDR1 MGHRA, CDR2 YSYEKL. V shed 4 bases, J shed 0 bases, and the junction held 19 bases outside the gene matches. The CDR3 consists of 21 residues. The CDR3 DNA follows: TGCGCCAGCAGCCCCCCTTCCCGGGACAGGGCAATCCATTCTAGCAATCAGCCCCAGCATTTT. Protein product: CASSPPSRDRAIHSSNQPQHF.

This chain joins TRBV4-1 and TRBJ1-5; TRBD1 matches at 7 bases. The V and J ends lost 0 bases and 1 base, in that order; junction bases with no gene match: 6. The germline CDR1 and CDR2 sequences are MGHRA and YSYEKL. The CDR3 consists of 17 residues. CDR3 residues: CASSQEGTGQSNQPQHF. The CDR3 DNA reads TGCGCCAGCAGCCAAGAGGGAACGGGACAGAGCAATCAGCCCCAGCATTTT.

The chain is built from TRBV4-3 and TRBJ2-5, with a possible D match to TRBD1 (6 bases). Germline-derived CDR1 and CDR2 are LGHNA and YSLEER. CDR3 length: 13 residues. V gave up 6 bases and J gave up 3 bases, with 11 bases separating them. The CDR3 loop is CASSRDTEETQYF. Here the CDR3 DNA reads TGCGCCAGCAGTCGGGACACGGAAGAGACCCAGTACTTC.

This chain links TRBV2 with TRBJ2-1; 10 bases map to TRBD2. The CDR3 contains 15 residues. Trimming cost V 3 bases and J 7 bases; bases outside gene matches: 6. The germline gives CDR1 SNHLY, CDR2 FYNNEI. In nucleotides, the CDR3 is TGTGCCAGCAGTGAGTGGACTAGCGGTGAGAATGAGCAGTTCTTC. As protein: CASSEWTSGENEQFF.

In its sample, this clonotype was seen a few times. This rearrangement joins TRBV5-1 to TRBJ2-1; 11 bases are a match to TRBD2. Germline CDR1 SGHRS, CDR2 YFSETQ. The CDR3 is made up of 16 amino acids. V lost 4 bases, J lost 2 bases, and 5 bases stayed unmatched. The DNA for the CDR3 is TGCGCCAGCAGCGCCACTAGCGGGGGTACCTACAATGAGCAGTTCTTC. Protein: CASSATSGGTYNEQFF.

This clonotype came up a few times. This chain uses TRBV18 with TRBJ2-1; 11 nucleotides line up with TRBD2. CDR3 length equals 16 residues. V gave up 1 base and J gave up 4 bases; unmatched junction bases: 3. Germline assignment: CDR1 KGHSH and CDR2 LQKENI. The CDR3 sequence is CASSPLRLAGYNEQFF. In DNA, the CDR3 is TGTGCCAGCTCACCACTTCGACTAGCGGGGTACAATGAGCAGTTCTTC.

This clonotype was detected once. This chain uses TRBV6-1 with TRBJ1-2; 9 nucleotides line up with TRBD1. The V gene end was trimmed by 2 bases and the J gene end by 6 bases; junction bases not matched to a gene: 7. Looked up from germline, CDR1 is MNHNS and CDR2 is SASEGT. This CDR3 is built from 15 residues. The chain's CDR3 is CASSERDRESHGYTF. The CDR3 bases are TGTGCCAGCAGTGAAAGGGACAGGGAATCGCATGGCTACACCTTC.

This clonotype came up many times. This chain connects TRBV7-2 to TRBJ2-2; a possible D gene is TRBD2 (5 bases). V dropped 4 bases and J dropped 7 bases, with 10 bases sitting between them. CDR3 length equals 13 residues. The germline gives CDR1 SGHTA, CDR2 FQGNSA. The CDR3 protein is CASSSTRGGELFF. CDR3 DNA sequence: TGTGCCAGCAGCTCCACCCGGGGCGGGGAGCTGTTTTTT. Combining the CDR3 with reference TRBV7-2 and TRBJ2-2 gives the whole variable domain GAGVSQSPSNKVTEKGKDVELRCDPISGHTALYWYRQSLGQGLEFLIYFQGNSAPDKSGLPSDRFSAERTGGSVSTLTIQRTQQEDSAVYLCASSSTRGGELFFGEGSRLTVL.

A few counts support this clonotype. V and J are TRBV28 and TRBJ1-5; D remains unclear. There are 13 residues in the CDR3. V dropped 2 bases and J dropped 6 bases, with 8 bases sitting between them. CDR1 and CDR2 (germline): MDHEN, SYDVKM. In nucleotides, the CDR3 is TGTGCCAGCAGTTTAGATATAGGTCAGCCCCAGCATTTT. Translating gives CASSLDIGQPQHF.

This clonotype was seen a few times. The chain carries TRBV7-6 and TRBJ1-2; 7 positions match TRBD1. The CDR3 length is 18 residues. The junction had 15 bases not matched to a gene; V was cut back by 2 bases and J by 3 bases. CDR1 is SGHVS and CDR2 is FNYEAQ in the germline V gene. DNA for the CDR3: TGTGCCAGCAGCTTATGGGGCGGTTTTCGGACAGGCGACTATGGCTACACCTTC. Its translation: CASSLWGGFRTGDYGYTF. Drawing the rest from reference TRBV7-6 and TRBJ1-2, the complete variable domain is GAGVSQSPRYKVTKRGQDVALRCDPISGHVSLYWYRQALGQGPEFLTYFNYEAQQDKSGLPNDRFSAERPEGSISTLTIQRTEQRDSAMYRCASSLWGGFRTGDYGYTFGSGTRLTVV.

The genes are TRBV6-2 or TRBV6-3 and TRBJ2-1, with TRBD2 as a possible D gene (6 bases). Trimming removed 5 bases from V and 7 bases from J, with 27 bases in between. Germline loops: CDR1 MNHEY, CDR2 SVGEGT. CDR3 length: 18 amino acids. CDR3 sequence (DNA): TGTGCCAGCAGTAAGCCCGGAAGGTGGAGTAGCGGTGGGAATGAGCAGTTCTTC. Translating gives CASSKPGRWSSGGNEQFF.

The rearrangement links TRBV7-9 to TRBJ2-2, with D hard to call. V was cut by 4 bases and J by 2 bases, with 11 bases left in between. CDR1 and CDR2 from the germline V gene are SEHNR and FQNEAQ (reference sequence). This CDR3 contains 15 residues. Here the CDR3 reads CASSSGLPNTGELFF. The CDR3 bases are TGTGCCAGCAGCTCCGGGTTACCCAACACCGGGGAGCTGTTTTTT.

DNA of the CDR3: TGTGCCAGCAGCGTAGAGGATTTAAGGAACACTGAAGCTTTCTTT. It translates to CASSVEDLRNTEAFF. V and J are TRBV9 and TRBJ1-1; the D is unclear. CDR3 length: 15 amino acids. CDR1 is SGDLS, CDR2 YYNGEE, per germline. V gave up 0 bases and J gave up 1 base, with 10 bases separating them.

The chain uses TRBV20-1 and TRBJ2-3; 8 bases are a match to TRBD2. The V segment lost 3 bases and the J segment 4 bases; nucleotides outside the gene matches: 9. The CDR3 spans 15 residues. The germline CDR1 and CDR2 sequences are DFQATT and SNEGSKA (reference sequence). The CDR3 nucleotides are TGCAGTGCTAGTCCCCTCCGGGGGGGCCCAGATACGCAGTATTTT. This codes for CSASPLRGGPDTQYF.

CDR3 amino acids: CASSDGFYEQYF. CDR3 nucleotides: TGCGCCAGCAGTGACGGATTCTACGAGCAGTACTTC. The V gene is TRBV10-1, the J gene TRBJ2-7; D not resolved. Between the trimmed V and J ends, which lost 3 bases and 3 bases, there was a span of 6 bases. Germline V CDR1 and CDR2: WNHNN, SYGVQD (reference sequence). The CDR3 totals 12 residues.